This record looks at one TCR beta chain sequence and its context. Its antigen remains unknown. The data were produced by immunoSEQ multiplex PCR, yet TCRdb's version contains in-frame clones alone and is incomplete. The sample lists about 31,000 clones, 82% occurring once. The data stem from a study of OX40 agonist ivuxolimab in advanced cancers. Study overall: Patients' therapy was ivuxolimab, an antibody that acts as an agonist of OX40 (CD134). Patients got intravenous ivuxolimab at 0.01 to 10 mg/kg every 2 weeks.

This CDR3 spans 13 amino acids. The V gene's germline CDR1 is SNHLY and CDR2 FYNNEI. Trimming removed 0 bases from V and 2 bases from J, with 1 base in between. The study's findings and limits: Compared with CD4+, CD8+ T cells on average had more expanded clones. Among the least clonally expanded were partial responders at 0.1-3.0 mg/kg.

The source is an adult with an advanced solid tumor such as melanoma, head and neck, liver or kidney cancer. Sequencing was performed on CD4+ or CD8+ T cells sorted from blood, taken in a trial of the OX40 agonist ivuxolimab. V gene TRBV2 combines with J gene TRBJ2-2, with unresolved D. CDR3: CASSEANTGELFF. CDR3 sequence (DNA): TGTGCCAGCAGTGAAGCTAACACCGGGGAGCTGTTTTTT.